These T cell receptor beta chains were read from a single sample in a study of blood T cell repertoires in COVID-19. Produced via immunoSEQ multiplex PCR; TCRdb's table is partial and in-frame only. In the table there are about 150,000 clones, approximately 85% of which are singletons. The sequencing sample was made of peripheral blood. These receptors were taken from a man aged 60 to 75 with COVID-19, enrolled during active disease. The CDR3 runs from the conserved cysteine through the conserved F or W. The order of the fields is V gene, D gene, clone size, J gene, CDR3 DNA, CDR3 protein. A D gene is named only where the DNA matches it firmly. Some rows have no size entry. The others give once, few or many, or a class for an expanded clone.

>TRBV25-1|TRBD1|.|TRBJ2-7
TGTGCCAGCAGTCCAAATCGCGCCGGACAGGCAGCCTACGAGCAGTACTTC
CASSPNRAGQAAYEQYF
>TRBV6-2/TRBV6-3|TRBD1|.|TRBJ1-6
TGTGCCAGCACCCCCGGGACAGGGGGATCACCCCTCCACTTT
CASTPGTGGSPLHF
>TRBV2|.|.|TRBJ1-5
TGTGCCAGCAGCCGGACTGACAATAGCAATCAGCCCCAGCATTTT
CASSRTDNSNQPQHF
>TRBV3-1/TRBV3-2|TRBD1|.|TRBJ1-1
TGTGCCAGCAGCCAATTATATAGGGCAGGGGGCGATCGCACTGAAGCTTTCTTT
CASSQLYRAGGDRTEAFF
>TRBV28|.|.|TRBJ1-4
TGTGCCAGCTCCGGTCGGGGGGGGTTTGGTAATGAAAAACTGTTTTTT
CASSGRGGFGNEKLFF
>TRBV7-2|.|.|TRBJ2-7
TGTGCCAGCAGCGGCCGACAGAGCCCTCTCTCCGAGCAGTACTTC
CASSGRQSPLSEQYF
>TRBV7-9|.|.|TRBJ1-2
TGTGCCAGCAGCCTCCTGGAGGGGGGGAGGAGGAATGGCTACACCTTC
CASSLLEGGRRNGYTF
>TRBV11-2|TRBD1|.|TRBJ1-2
TGTGCCAGCAGCTCTCAGGGGGGATTCTATGGCTACACCTTC
CASSSQGGFYGYTF
>TRBV6-6|.|few|TRBJ1-6
TGTGCCAGCAGTTACTACCAGGGCAATTCACCCCTCCACTTT
CASSYYQGNSPLHF
>TRBV12-3/TRBV12-4|TRBD2|.|TRBJ2-1
TGTGCCAGCAGTTTTGATGGACTAGCCCAGCAGTTCTTC
CASSFDGLAQQFF
>TRBV20-1|.|.|TRBJ2-7
TGCAGTGCTAGTCCCGCCCGGGGGTTCCTTTTAACCTACGAGCAGTACTTC
CSASPARGFLLTYEQYF
>TRBV12-3/TRBV12-4|.|.|TRBJ1-2
TGTGCCAGCAGCAATAACAAGAACTATGGCTACACCTTC
CASSNNKNYGYTF
>TRBV24-1|TRBD1|once|TRBJ2-1
TGTGCCACCAGTGACCGCCGACAGGGCGATGAGCAGTTCTTC
CATSDRRQGDEQFF
>TRBV23-1|TRBD1|.|TRBJ1-2
TGCGCCAGCAGTCCCCACCGGGACAGGGGGCCGAATGGCTACACCTTC
CASSPHRDRGPNGYTF
>TRBV14|.|.|TRBJ2-3
TGTGCCAGCAGCCAAGATCAGGACAGATCCGGTTTAGATACGCAGTATTTT
CASSQDQDRSGLDTQYF
>TRBV6-6|.|.|TRBJ2-1
TGTGCCAGCTGCAGGGGACATGGGGATGAGCAGTTCTTC
CASCRGHGDEQFF
>TRBV2|TRBD1|.|TRBJ1-5
TGTGCCAGCAGTGCGCAGGGGGTTACCTCAGGTCAGCCCCAGCATTTT
CASSAQGVTSGQPQHF
>TRBV2|.|.|TRBJ1-5
TGTGCCAGCAGCCGACAAGGCCTGCTGGAAGTGGAGCCCCAGCATTTT
CASSRQGLLEVEPQHF
>TRBV6-5|TRBD1|.|TRBJ1-2
TGTGCCAGCAGTTACTCCGGGACAGGGGGCGTTGGAGGCTACACCTTC
CASSYSGTGGVGGYTF
>TRBV28|.|.|TRBJ1-2
TGTGCCAGCGAGGGGGTACCGTTCGGAGGCTATGGCTACACCTTC
CASEGVPFGGYGYTF
>TRBV6-5|.|.|TRBJ1-1
TGTGCCAGCAGCCCCGCCCTAACGGGTAACACTGAAGCTTTCTTT
CASSPALTGNTEAFF
>TRBV27|.|.|TRBJ1-5
TGTGCCAGCAGGACGAGGGGGAACCAGCCCCAGCATTTT
CASRTRGNQPQHF